These 22 T cell receptor beta chains were sequenced from one sample in a study of CD8+ T cells in alopecia areata. Once RNA had been extracted, it was reverse transcribed into cDNA to act as the sequencing template. Repertoires were generated with immunoSEQ multiplex PCR, while TCRdb's copy carries only in-frame clones and drops some. Seen here are roughly 76,000 clones, about 30% observed once, and the top ten hold around 14%. Documented treatment: oral pan-JAK inhibitor, 5-10 mg twice daily. This specimen consisted of CD8+ T cells sorted from blood, obtained at week 4, from a patient treated with tofacitinib. Receptor source: a human donor with alopecia areata.

This chain links TRBV2 with TRBJ2-6; the match to TRBD1 covers 11 bases. The CDR3 spans 18 residues. Germline trimming cut 5 bases from V and 3 bases from J; bases unmatched to any gene: 9. Germline V CDR1 and CDR2: SNHLY, FYNNEI. CDR3 loop: CASSWTGGALVGANVLTF. Written as DNA, the CDR3 is TGTGCCAGCAGTTGGACAGGGGGCGCATTGGTTGGGGCCAACGTCCTGACTTTC.

Note on this clone: Other nucleotide sequences from this sample produce the same CDR3. The chain uses TRBV28 and TRBJ2-4, with unresolved D. Trimming took off 0 bases at V and 3 bases at J, with 9 bases between the two ends. CDR1 and CDR2 from the germline V gene are MDHEN and SYDVKM. The CDR3 spans 15 residues. The CDR3 coding sequence is TGTGCCAGCAGTTTATGGCTGGAAGGCAAAAACATTCAGTACTTC. It yields the protein CASSLWLEGKNIQYF.

The chain links TRBV4-1 to TRBJ2-5; 7 bases fit TRBD2. Germline V lookup: CDR1 MGHRA, CDR2 YSYEKL. Trimming removed 1 base from V and 4 bases from J; junction bases left unmatched: 6. This CDR3 spans 15 amino acids. Here the CDR3 reads CASSQAGGIAETQYF. The CDR3, as DNA: TGCGCCAGCAGCCAAGCGGGAGGTATAGCAGAGACCCAGTACTTC.

This clone appeared a few times. The genes are TRBV15 and TRBJ2-6, with 7 bases that match TRBD1. The CDR3 extends over 19 amino acids. CDR1 and CDR2 from the germline V gene are LNHNV and YYDKDF (reference sequence). V shed 0 bases and J 1 base; nucleotides not matched to a gene: 9. The CDR3 spells CATSRDGTVMPSGANVLTF. CDR3 nucleotides: TGTGCCACCAGCAGAGATGGGACAGTGATGCCTTCTGGGGCCAACGTCCTGACTTTC.

This clone appeared a few times. The V call is TRBV7-6, the J call TRBJ2-7; 9 nucleotides match TRBD2. The CDR3 loop spans 16 amino acids. Germline trimming cut 4 bases from V and 7 bases from J; bases unmatched to any gene: 14. CDR1 and CDR2 (germline): SGHVS, FNYEAQ. In DNA, the CDR3 is TGTGCCAGCAGCTCAGATATGGCGGGAGGGCCTCAAGAGCAGTACTTC. It is translated as CASSSDMAGGPQEQYF.

CDR3 DNA sequence: TGTGCCAGCGACGCGGAGGGAACTACCTACAATGAGCAGTTCTTC. Amino acids: CASDAEGTTYNEQFF. This sequence joins TRBV19 and TRBJ2-1, with a tentative D call TRBD2 (6 bases). The CDR3 is made up of 15 amino acids. V was pared by 9 bases and J by 2 bases, with 17 bases between. Germline V gene sequence: CDR1 LNHDA, CDR2 SQIVND (reference sequence).

A few counts support this clone. The chain carries TRBV7-2 and TRBJ2-7; TRBD2 matches at 7 bases. The V and J ends lost 5 bases and 3 bases, in that order; junction bases with no gene match: 13. CDR3 length: 16 amino acids. Germline V lookup: CDR1 SGHTA, CDR2 FQGNSA. In DNA form, the CDR3 reads TGTGCCAGCAGCAATAGCGGGCAAAGTGGGAACTACGAGCAGTACTTC. Protein sequence: CASSNSGQSGNYEQYF.

The chain is built from TRBV7-6 and TRBJ1-5; D call uncertain. Looked up from germline, CDR1 is SGHVS and CDR2 is FNYEAQ. V was shortened by 2 bases and J by 4 bases, with 6 bases between the two germline ends. The CDR3 totals 13 residues. The CDR3 nucleotides read TGTGCCAGCAGCTTATCCGGGAATCAGCCCCAGCATTTT. Its protein is CASSLSGNQPQHF.

CDR3 in amino acids: CASSLARRPSYEQYF. Here the CDR3 DNA reads TGTGCCAGCAGCTTAGCGCGGCGGCCTTCCTACGAGCAGTACTTC. The V gene is TRBV7-9, the J gene TRBJ2-7; D uncertain. CDR1 is SEHNR, CDR2 FQNEAQ, per germline (reference sequence). V lost 0 bases to trimming and J lost 1 base, with 10 bases between them. The CDR3 is made up of 15 amino acids.

The chain has TRBV9 and TRBJ1-3; TRBD1 agrees at 7 bases. Trimming took 3 bases from V and 2 from J; bases not matched to a gene: 8. Germline lookup yields CDR1 SGDLS and CDR2 YYNGEE. The CDR3 length is 16 residues. CDR3 sequence: CASSAPTGQAGNTIYF. The CDR3 bases are TGTGCCAGCAGCGCGCCGACAGGGCAAGCTGGAAACACCATATATTTT.

In its sample, this clone was seen a few times. The rearrangement joins TRBV29-1 to TRBJ2-5, with 7 bases aligning to TRBD2. The CDR3 sequence is 12 residues long. Germline assignment: CDR1 SQVTM and CDR2 ANQGSEA. V lost 5 bases, J lost 4 bases, and 4 bases stayed unmatched. CDR3: CSVREDPETQYF. The CDR3, as DNA: TGCAGCGTTCGGGAGGATCCAGAGACCCAGTACTTC.

This clone was recorded at least ten times. The chain couples TRBV7-9 to TRBJ2-1; TRBD2 matches at 12 bases. CDR1 is SEHNR and CDR2 is FQNEAQ in the germline V gene (reference sequence). Trimming cost V 5 bases and J 5 bases; bases outside gene matches: 4. The CDR3 has 15 amino acids. CDR3 amino acids: CASSPGLAGHNEQFF. CDR3 nucleotide sequence: TGTGCCAGCAGCCCTGGACTAGCGGGACACAATGAGCAGTTCTTC.

This clone came up a few times. The chain is built from TRBV29-1 and TRBJ2-7, with TRBD2 identical over 12 bases. Losses at the gene ends were 6 bases for V and 0 bases for J; bases not matched to a gene: 3. Germline V gives CDR1 SQVTM, CDR2 ANQGSEA. The CDR3 is made up of 14 amino acids. CDR3 sequence: CSVMTSGSSYEQYF. The CDR3 nucleotides are TGCAGCGTCATGACTAGCGGGAGCTCCTACGAGCAGTACTTC.

V usage is TRBV30 and J usage is TRBJ2-7, with D unclear. The germline CDR1 and CDR2 sequences are GTSNPN and SVGIG (reference sequence). Trimming left V 5 bases short and J 5 bases short, with 16 bases between. The CDR3 extends over 13 amino acids. The DNA for the CDR3 is TGTGCCTGGGGTCGGTTCGGCCTAGACGAGCAGTACTTC. Its translation: CAWGRFGLDEQYF.

V and J are TRBV7-9 and TRBJ2-5; D unresolved. This CDR3 has 16 residues. The ends were cut back, 3 bases at V and 5 bases at J, with 19 bases in the middle. The germline CDR1 and CDR2 sequences are SEHNR and FQNEAQ (reference sequence). The CDR3 spells CASSLVPGETDETQYF. Here the CDR3 DNA reads TGTGCCAGCAGCTTGGTCCCCGGAGAGACGGACGAGACCCAGTACTTC.

In this sample, this clone turned up a few times. The gene calls are TRBV29-1 and TRBJ1-1; the D is unclear. The germline V gene has CDR1 SQVTM and CDR2 ANQGSEA. The CDR3 totals 13 residues. The germline V and J ends were trimmed by 1 base and 0 bases, with 6 bases remaining between them. As DNA, the CDR3 is TGCAGCGTTGAAGTGGGGTTGAACACTGAAGCTTTCTTT. As protein: CSVEVGLNTEAFF.

This clone was detected only a few times. The chain recombines TRBV6-5 with TRBJ2-2, with no clear D. The CDR3 contains 10 residues. The V and J ends lost 6 bases and 7 bases respectively, with 3 bases between them. The germline V gene encodes CDR1 MNHEY and CDR2 SVGAGI. The CDR3 coding sequence is TGTGCCAGCAGGGGCGGGGAGCTGTTTTTT. Translated: CASRGGELFF.

The gene calls are TRBV29-1 and TRBJ2-3, with a possible D match to TRBD1 (6 bases). This CDR3 has 14 amino acids. Trimming took 4 bases from V and 1 from J, leaving 12 bases between them. CDR1 and CDR2 (germline): SQVTM, ANQGSEA. The DNA for the CDR3 is TGCAGCGTTGCCGACAGGCCAGGCACAGATACGCAGTATTTT. Residues: CSVADRPGTDTQYF.

The chain has TRBV30 and TRBJ1-2; the D is unclear. The CDR3 runs 12 residues. The germline V gene encodes CDR1 GTSNPN and CDR2 SVGIG (reference sequence). Deletions cut 1 base from V and 4 bases from J, with 7 bases between. CDR3 nucleotides: TGTGCCTGGAGTGGCTCGCGCTATGGCTACACCTTC. It codes for CAWSGSRYGYTF. Combining the CDR3 with reference TRBV30 and TRBJ1-2 gives the whole variable domain SQTIHQWPATLVQPVGSPLSLECTVEGTSNPNLYWYRQAAGRGLQLLFYSVGIGQISSEVPQNLSASRPQDRQFILSSKKLLLSDSGFYLCAWSGSRYGYTFGSGTRLTVV.

This clone was seen more than once but under ten times. The rearrangement joins TRBV7-2 to TRBJ2-7, with 8 nucleotides matching TRBD2. The CDR3 is 15 residues long. V lost 3 bases and J lost 7; bases outside the gene matches: 11. Germline CDR1 and CDR2: SGHTA and FQGNSA. In DNA, the CDR3 is TGTGCCAGCAGCTTTTTGCGGGAGGCACAAGGGGAGCAGTACTTC. Its translation: CASSFLREAQGEQYF.

The chain carries TRBV23-1 and TRBJ2-2; D ambiguous. TRBV23-1 is known as an ORF, though its function is uncertain. The CDR3 runs to 15 residues. V lost 7 bases to trimming and J lost 6 bases, with 18 bases between them. CDR3 sequence: CASTHSRRTAGELFF. The CDR3 nucleotides read TGCGCCAGCACACACTCCCGGAGAACTGCCGGGGAGCTGTTTTTT.

The V call is TRBV9, the J call TRBJ1-1; 8 bases align to TRBD1. Germline V CDR1 and CDR2: SGDLS, YYNGEE. Trimming took 0 bases from V and 7 from J; bases not matched to a gene: 2. The CDR3 spans 13 residues. DNA of the CDR3: TGTGCCAGCAGCGTAGCTGGGACAGGTGAAGCTTTCTTT. It codes for CASSVAGTGEAFF.